The 16 T cell receptor beta chains presented below share a single source sample, sequenced in a study of blood T cells in healthy people across ages. The authors ran a second PCR of roughly 6 to 12 cycles using a sample-barcoded 5' primer and a J-beta primer mix. TCRdb re-called the 5' RACE reads with MiXCR, one entry per CDR3 protein. Of roughly 720,000 distinct CDR3 sequences listed, 40% to 65% were seen once; the top ten hold approximately 40%. Sequencing was performed on blood. The receptors stem from an elderly man in good health.

V usage is TRBV20-1 and J usage is TRBJ2-2; TRBD2 is a possible D gene (6 bases). The germline CDR1 and CDR2 sequences are DFQATT and SNEGSKA (reference sequence). The CDR3 spans 16 residues. V was trimmed by 2 bases and J by 2 bases, leaving 15 bases between them. The CDR3 sequence: CSARSLRRANTGELFF. CDR3 DNA sequence: TGCAGTGCTAGATCCCTTAGGAGGGCCAACACCGGGGAGCTGTTTTTT.

The chain links TRBV5-1 to TRBJ2-1; D is perhaps TRBD2 (6 bases). CDR3 length: 16 residues. Germline CDR1 SGHRS, CDR2 YFSETQ. The V gene lost 4 bases and the J gene lost 0 bases, with 14 bases spanning the gap. DNA of the CDR3: TGCGCCAGCAGCGGGGGTGGAGGGTACTCCTACAATGAGCAGTTCTTC. Translation gives CASSGGGGYSYNEQFF.

As to this clonotype: A much larger clonotype is one base distant, so this may be a read error. The chain recombines TRBV11-2 with TRBJ2-5; no definite D call. There are 13 residues in the CDR3. CDR1 SGHAT and CDR2 FQNNGV come from the germline V gene. The ends were cut back, 4 bases at V and 11 bases at J, with 17 bases in the middle. CDR3 DNA: TGTGCCAGCAGCTCGTCTTGGATCAATGAGCAGTACTTC. The encoded protein is CASSSSWINEQYF.

CDR3 coding DNA: TGCGCCAGCAGCTTGGACGGGCAGCCTAATCAGCCCCAGCATTTT. It translates to CASSLDGQPNQPQHF. The chain combines TRBV5-1 with TRBJ1-5; D call uncertain. V lost 0 bases, J lost 4 bases, and 11 bases lay in between. The CDR3 contains 15 residues. The V gene's germline CDR1 is SGHRS and CDR2 YFSETQ.

The chain employs TRBV2 and TRBJ2-5; D possibly matches TRBD1 or TRBD2 (5 bases each). V was shortened by 6 bases and J by 3 bases, with 8 bases between the two germline ends. The CDR3 is 12 amino acids. Germline loops: CDR1 SNHLY, CDR2 FYNNEI. CDR3 nucleotides: TGTGCCAGCAGGGGGACGGAAGAGACCCAGTACTTC. Translated: CASRGTEETQYF.

This rearrangement joins TRBV7-2 to TRBJ2-7, with 13 bases aligning to TRBD2. The CDR3 extends over 16 amino acids. J lost 4 bases, V lost 4 bases, and 7 bases had no gene match. The germline V gene encodes CDR1 SGHTA and CDR2 FQGNSA. CDR3 residues: CASSSRTSGSRYEQYF. The CDR3 region has the DNA TGTGCCAGCAGCTCCCGGACTAGCGGGAGTAGGTACGAGCAGTACTTC.

The chain is built from TRBV20-1 and TRBJ2-2; D unresolved. Trimming stripped 4 bases from V and 5 bases from J, with 11 bases between. Per the germline V gene, CDR1 is DFQATT and CDR2 is SNEGSKA (reference sequence). The CDR3 spans 13 residues. The CDR3 nucleotides are TGCAGTGCTACTCTAGGAGCAACCGGGGAGCTGTTTTTT. This codes for CSATLGATGELFF.

The chain employs TRBV9 and TRBJ2-7, with a tentative D call TRBD1 (5 bases). CDR1 and CDR2 (germline): SGDLS, YYNGEE. V was pared by 4 bases and J by 2 bases, with 13 bases between. The CDR3 runs to 14 residues. This CDR3 reads CASSPGPAAYEQYF. The CDR3 DNA reads TGTGCCAGCAGCCCAGGGCCTGCGGCCTACGAGCAGTACTTC. Complete variable domain (other parts from reference TRBV9 and TRBJ2-7): DSGVTQTPKHLITATGQRVTLRCSPRSGDLSVYWYQQSLDQGLQFLIQYYNGEERAKGNILERFSAQQFPDLHSELNLSSLELGDSALYFCASSPGPAAYEQYFGPGTRLTVT.

This clonotype was seen repeatedly, ten times or more. The rearrangement uses TRBV20-1 and TRBJ2-3; no firm D call. CDR1 and CDR2 from the germline V gene are DFQATT and SNEGSKA (reference sequence). The CDR3 is 15 amino acids. V was pared by 1 base and J by 3 bases, with 14 bases between. In DNA, the CDR3 is TGCAGTGCTAGAGGAGCGCCCTGGGGTACAGATACGCAGTATTTT. Translating gives CSARGAPWGTDTQYF.

Only a few counts were recorded for this clonotype. At one end the junction does not follow the germline gene, possibly because of a read error. The chain is built from TRBV5-1 and TRBJ2-1; TRBD2 matches 8 bases. The CDR3 spans 14 residues. The germline V gene encodes CDR1 SGHRS and CDR2 YFSETQ. The CDR3 DNA reads TGCGCCAGCAGCTTGGGGACTAGCTACGATGAGCAGTTCTTC. As protein: CASSLGTSYDEQFF.

V is TRBV10-3 and J is TRBJ2-6; TRBD1 matches 12 bases. CDR1 is ENHRY, CDR2 SYGVKD, per germline. The CDR3 has 16 amino acids. Unmatched junction bases numbered 9, after V lost 11 bases and J lost 4 bases. The CDR3 is CAVTGTGGPGANVLTF. The CDR3 nucleotides are TGTGCCGTTACCGGGACAGGGGGCCCAGGGGCCAACGTCCTGACTTTC.

J is TRBJ2-4 and V is TRBV6-9, with 8 bases fitting TRBD2. The J call is doubtful: the DNA matches TRBJ2-7 better. Germline CDR1 and CDR2: MNHGY and SVAAGI. This CDR3 contains 16 residues. The CDR3 DNA reads as TGTGCCAGCAGTTATCAAACTAGCGGAGGGACCTACGAGCAGTACTTC. Translated, it gives CASSYQTSGGTYEQYF.

The chain carries TRBV14 and TRBJ2-5; a weak D match, TRBD2 (6 bases). The germline CDR1 and CDR2 sequences are SGHDN and FVKESK. The CDR3 contains 15 residues. V shed 4 bases and J shed 1 base, with 13 bases lying between them. The CDR3 spells CASSRGLWVQETQYF. The CDR3 DNA follows: TGTGCCAGCAGCCGGGGACTCTGGGTCCAAGAGACCCAGTACTTC.

This clonotype was found a few times. The rearrangement uses TRBV9 and TRBJ2-3; tentative D call: TRBD2 (7 bases). The V end was cut by 3 bases, the J end by 8 bases, with 19 bases between. The CDR3 has 15 residues. CDR1 and CDR2 from the germline V gene are SGDLS and YYNGEE. The CDR3 loop reads CASSAPVGGAGTQYF. CDR3 coding DNA: TGTGCCAGCAGCGCCCCTGTGGGGGGGGCGGGTACGCAGTATTTT.

This clonotype showed up just a few times. The J gene is TRBJ2-1, the V gene TRBV18; the match to TRBD2 covers 14 bases. After removal of 3 bases from V and 2 bases from J, the junction contained 3 bases not matched to a gene. Germline V CDR1 and CDR2: KGHSH, LQKENI. This CDR3 is 17 amino acids long. The CDR3 protein is CASSPRLAGGPYNEQFF. The CDR3 nucleotides are TGTGCCAGCTCACCCCGACTAGCGGGAGGGCCCTACAATGAGCAGTTCTTC.

This sequence joins TRBV24-1 and TRBJ1-2; 7 bases align to TRBD1. The CDR3 contains 14 residues. Germline V gene data show CDR1 as KGHDR and CDR2 as SFDVKD. The junction had 7 bases not matched to a gene; V was cut back by 5 bases and J by 5 bases. Here the CDR3 reads CATSVGDRPYGYTF. The CDR3 DNA follows: TGTGCCACCAGTGTTGGGGACAGACCTTATGGCTACACCTTC.